This T cell receptor beta chain was identified in a study of identical twins. Concerning this clonotype itself: The antigen is not known.

TCRdb used MiXCR to reprocess the 5' RACE reads, holding one entry per CDR3 protein. The data hold some 1,700,000 distinct CDR3 sequences, with around 33% observed a single time. Regarding the study as a whole: Its conclusions, products of cross-sectional statistical analysis, did not come from following the same donors.

This TCR was sampled from a newborn girl in good health. What was sequenced was cord blood.

The CDR3 protein is CASSTRQGRGETQYF. CDR3 nucleotide sequence: TGTGCCAGCAGTACCAGACAGGGGAGGGGAGAGACCCAGTACTTC. The V call is TRBV27, the J call TRBJ2-5; a weak D match, TRBD1 (8 bases). Deletions cut 5 bases from V and 4 bases from J, with 17 bases between. Germline V gene data show CDR1 as MNHEY and CDR2 as SMNVEV (reference sequence). The CDR3 runs 15 residues.